This is a list of T cell receptor beta chains from one sample in a study of tumour-infiltrating T cells in Burkitt lymphoma. The table came from immunoSEQ multiplex PCR; TCRdb's copy has only in-frame clones and leaves some out. The sample contains 13,000 to 15,000 clones, roughly 80% of which appear only once. The source material was tumor tissue. Receptor source: a human donor with diffuse large B-cell lymphoma. The CDR3 runs from the conserved cysteine through the conserved F or W. Fields, in order: clone size, V gene, J gene, D gene, CDR3 DNA, CDR3 protein. A D gene is named only where the DNA matches it firmly. The size field is filled for only some rows; it gives once, few, many or a size class.

clone size: .; V gene: TRBV6-1; J gene: TRBJ2-7; D gene: TRBD2; CDR3 DNA: TGTGCCAGCAGTGAAACGGGGGGGATTAGCGAGCAGTACTTC; CDR3 protein: CASSETGGISEQYF
clone size: .; V gene: TRBV15; J gene: TRBJ2-7; D gene: .; CDR3 DNA: TGTGCCACCAGCAGAGATCCCCTCCTAACCTACGAGCAGTACTTC; CDR3 protein: CATSRDPLLTYEQYF
clone size: .; V gene: TRBV19; J gene: TRBJ2-1; D gene: .; CDR3 DNA: TGTGCCAGTAGTCAGGGGTACTCCTACAATGAGCAGTTCTTC; CDR3 protein: CASSQGYSYNEQFF
clone size: few; V gene: TRBV5-8; J gene: TRBJ2-1; D gene: .; CDR3 DNA: TGTGCCAGCAGCCTACATAATGATCTACGGGAGCAGTTCTTC; CDR3 protein: CASSLHNDLREQFF
clone size: .; V gene: TRBV19; J gene: TRBJ2-3; D gene: TRBD1; CDR3 DNA: TGTGCCAGTAGTAAACGGACAGGGAGCCCAGATACGCAGTATTTT; CDR3 protein: CASSKRTGSPDTQYF
clone size: .; V gene: TRBV10-2; J gene: TRBJ2-3; D gene: TRBD1; CDR3 DNA: TGCGCCAGCAATAAACAGGGGCCCCTGGATACGCAGTATTTT; CDR3 protein: CASNKQGPLDTQYF
clone size: .; V gene: TRBV20-1; J gene: TRBJ2-7; D gene: .; CDR3 DNA: TGCAGTGCGCAGGGGCATGACGAGCAGTACTTC; CDR3 protein: CSAQGHDEQYF
clone size: few; V gene: TRBV29-1; J gene: TRBJ2-5; D gene: .; CDR3 DNA: TGCAGCGTTGAGCGCGGAGGTGAGACCCAGTACTTC; CDR3 protein: CSVERGGETQYF
clone size: .; V gene: TRBV21-1; J gene: TRBJ2-5; D gene: .; CDR3 DNA: TGTGCCAGCAGCACAGTTCTAGGGACAGCCCAAGAGACCCAGTACTTC; CDR3 protein: CASSTVLGTAQETQYF
clone size: .; V gene: TRBV5-1; J gene: TRBJ2-5; D gene: .; CDR3 DNA: TGCGCCAGCACCTTTTCTGGGGAGACCCAGTACTTC; CDR3 protein: CASTFSGETQYF
clone size: .; V gene: TRBV6-6; J gene: TRBJ2-1; D gene: .; CDR3 DNA: TGTGCCAGCAGTTACGGTCGGGAATCCTACAATGAGCAGTTCTTC; CDR3 protein: CASSYGRESYNEQFF
clone size: .; V gene: TRBV21-1; J gene: TRBJ2-1; D gene: .; CDR3 DNA: .; CDR3 protein: CASWGEGTGVNEQFF
clone size: .; V gene: TRBV2; J gene: TRBJ1-5; D gene: .; CDR3 DNA: TGTGCCAGCAGTTCGGGACGAGGCAATCAGCCCCAGCATTTT; CDR3 protein: CASSSGRGNQPQHF
clone size: .; V gene: TRBV6-1; J gene: TRBJ2-1; D gene: .; CDR3 DNA: TGTGCCAGCAGTGAGCTAGGGGGCTCCTACAATGAGCAGTTCTTC; CDR3 protein: CASSELGGSYNEQFF
clone size: .; V gene: TRBV4-1; J gene: TRBJ1-5; D gene: TRBD1; CDR3 DNA: TGCGCCAGCAGCCCTTCTTTGGGACAGGGAAGAGGTAATCAGCCCCAGCATTTT; CDR3 protein: CASSPSLGQGRGNQPQHF
clone size: .; V gene: TRBV28; J gene: TRBJ1-1; D gene: .; CDR3 DNA: TGTGCCAGCACGTCATGGGGAGGGATCAAGGACACTGAAGCTTTCTTT; CDR3 protein: CASTSWGGIKDTEAFF
clone size: .; V gene: TRBV5-1; J gene: TRBJ2-7; D gene: TRBD1; CDR3 DNA: TGCGCCAGCAGCAATTACGGACAGGGGGCCTCCTACGAGCAGTACTTC; CDR3 protein: CASSNYGQGASYEQYF
clone size: .; V gene: TRBV15; J gene: TRBJ2-3; D gene: .; CDR3 DNA: TGTGCCACCAGCAGAGATCGCGACCTACATAATACGCAGTATTTT; CDR3 protein: CATSRDRDLHNTQYF
clone size: medium-sized; V gene: TRBV7-9; J gene: TRBJ2-5; D gene: TRBD2; CDR3 DNA: TGTGCCAGCAGATCCGGGACTAGCCGGGAGACCCAGTACTTC; CDR3 protein: CASRSGTSRETQYF
clone size: .; V gene: TRBV2; J gene: TRBJ1-1; D gene: .; CDR3 DNA: TGTGCCAGCAGCATCAGGGGCGGAATGAACACTGAAGCTTTCTTT; CDR3 protein: CASSIRGGMNTEAFF
clone size: .; V gene: TRBV6-5; J gene: TRBJ2-4; D gene: .; CDR3 DNA: TGTGCCAGCAGTTACTCTCCGGCGGGGGCCAAAAACATTCAGTACTTC; CDR3 protein: CASSYSPAGAKNIQYF
clone size: .; V gene: TRBV12-2; J gene: TRBJ1-5; D gene: .; CDR3 DNA: TGTGCAAGTCGCTTAGCTCAGATAGCAGGGGGCAGGCCCCAGCATTTT; CDR3 protein: CASRLAQIAGGRPQHF
clone size: .; V gene: TRBV4-1; J gene: TRBJ1-5; D gene: TRBD1; CDR3 DNA: TGCGCCAGCAGCCAAGACCCCAGGGGGTCCAGCTGCCAGCATTTT; CDR3 protein: CASSQDPRGSSCQHF
clone size: .; V gene: TRBV5-8; J gene: TRBJ1-1; D gene: .; CDR3 DNA: TGTGCCAGCAGCTACCGGACAGAAGCTGAAGCTTTCTTT; CDR3 protein: CASSYRTEAEAFF
clone size: few; V gene: TRBV9; J gene: TRBJ2-1; D gene: TRBD2; CDR3 DNA: TGTGCCAGCAGCGGTGCTAGCGGGACCCAATACTCCTACAATGAGCAGTTCTTC; CDR3 protein: CASSGASGTQYSYNEQFF
clone size: .; V gene: TRBV9; J gene: TRBJ2-5; D gene: TRBD2; CDR3 DNA: TGTGCCAGCAGCGTAGTTAGGACTAGCATGGAGACCCAGTACTTC; CDR3 protein: CASSVVRTSMETQYF
clone size: .; V gene: TRBV27; J gene: TRBJ1-2; D gene: .; CDR3 DNA: TGTGCCAGCAGTTTAAATAGTGAGGGTCACTATGGCTACACCTTC; CDR3 protein: CASSLNSEGHYGYTF
clone size: once; V gene: TRBV9; J gene: TRBJ2-3; D gene: TRBD2; CDR3 DNA: TGTGCCAGCAGCGATCTAGCGGGCAGACTCACAGATACGCAGTATTTT; CDR3 protein: CASSDLAGRLTDTQYF
clone size: .; V gene: TRBV6-5; J gene: TRBJ2-2; D gene: .; CDR3 DNA: TGTGCCAGCACCCGGGACACCGCCACCGGGGAGCTGTTTTTT; CDR3 protein: CASTRDTATGELFF
clone size: .; V gene: TRBV4-1; J gene: TRBJ2-3; D gene: .; CDR3 DNA: TGCGCCAGCAGCCTCCCTCAAGGTACGCAGTATTTT; CDR3 protein: CASSLPQGTQYF
clone size: .; V gene: TRBV5-1; J gene: TRBJ2-2; D gene: .; CDR3 DNA: TGCGCCAGCAGCTCCAAGACAGGCCGCTCCGGGGAGCTGTTTTTT; CDR3 protein: CASSSKTGRSGELFF
clone size: .; V gene: TRBV28; J gene: TRBJ2-7; D gene: TRBD2; CDR3 DNA: TGTGCCAGCAGTCCGGGACTAGAATATTACGAGCAGTACTTC; CDR3 protein: CASSPGLEYYEQYF
clone size: .; V gene: TRBV9; J gene: TRBJ2-1; D gene: TRBD2; CDR3 DNA: TGTGCCAGCAGCGTAGGACTAGCGGGGTCCGTTTCCTACAATGAGCAGTTCTTC; CDR3 protein: CASSVGLAGSVSYNEQFF
clone size: few; V gene: TRBV14; J gene: TRBJ1-2; D gene: .; CDR3 DNA: TGTGCCAGCAGCCACACAAGGAACTATGGCTACACCTTC; CDR3 protein: CASSHTRNYGYTF
clone size: .; V gene: TRBV20-1; J gene: TRBJ2-3; D gene: .; CDR3 DNA: TGCAGTGCTAGCGGGAGAGATACGCAGTATTTT; CDR3 protein: CSASGRDTQYF
clone size: .; V gene: TRBV19; J gene: TRBJ1-2; D gene: TRBD1; CDR3 DNA: TGTGCCAGTAGGTTTGACAGGGGGTCCTATGGCTACACCTTC; CDR3 protein: CASRFDRGSYGYTF
clone size: .; V gene: TRBV5-4; J gene: TRBJ1-2; D gene: .; CDR3 DNA: TGTGCCAGCAGCTTATACGGGTACTATGGCTACACCTTC; CDR3 protein: CASSLYGYYGYTF
clone size: .; V gene: TRBV29-1; J gene: TRBJ2-2; D gene: .; CDR3 DNA: TGCAGCGTTGAAGTCAGGGAGAACACCGGGGAGCTGTTTTTT; CDR3 protein: CSVEVRENTGELFF
clone size: .; V gene: TRBV7-3; J gene: TRBJ2-3; D gene: TRBD1; CDR3 DNA: TGTGCCAGCAGCGGGACAGGGTCTTGGACAGATACGCAGTATTTT; CDR3 protein: CASSGTGSWTDTQYF
clone size: .; V gene: TRBV14; J gene: TRBJ2-1; D gene: .; CDR3 DNA: TGTGCCAGCAGCCAAGATTTGGGGGCTGGTGAGCAGTTCTTC; CDR3 protein: CASSQDLGAGEQFF
clone size: .; V gene: TRBV7-6; J gene: TRBJ1-4; D gene: .; CDR3 DNA: TGTGCCAGCAGCACACCCTGGACAGCCGTGAGGGATGAAAAACTGTTTTTT; CDR3 protein: CASSTPWTAVRDEKLFF
clone size: .; V gene: TRBV29-1; J gene: TRBJ2-7; D gene: TRBD2; CDR3 DNA: TGCAGCGTTCCGACTAGCGGGAGTATAGGCGAGCAGTACTTC; CDR3 protein: CSVPTSGSIGEQYF
clone size: .; V gene: TRBV9; J gene: TRBJ2-6; D gene: .; CDR3 DNA: TGTGCCAGCAGCGTAGCGAACAGGAGGGGCTCTGGGGCCAACGTCCTGACTTTC; CDR3 protein: CASSVANRRGSGANVLTF
clone size: .; V gene: TRBV11-2; J gene: TRBJ1-4; D gene: .; CDR3 DNA: TGTGCCAGCAGCTCGCTGCACAGGGCCACTAATGAAAAACTGTTTTTT; CDR3 protein: CASSSLHRATNEKLFF
clone size: .; V gene: TRBV4-1; J gene: TRBJ1-2; D gene: .; CDR3 DNA: TGCGCCAGCAGCCAAGGGCCAGGACTCGTCTATGGCTACACCTTC; CDR3 protein: CASSQGPGLVYGYTF
clone size: .; V gene: TRBV5-1; J gene: TRBJ1-1; D gene: .; CDR3 DNA: TGCGCCAGCAGCTGGGGGCCGGACAGCAGCAACACTGAAGCTTTCTTT; CDR3 protein: CASSWGPDSSNTEAFF
clone size: .; V gene: TRBV10-2; J gene: TRBJ2-7; D gene: .; CDR3 DNA: TGCGCCAGCACCGGTGGTGGGGCGCCAAACGAGCAGTACTTC; CDR3 protein: CASTGGGAPNEQYF
clone size: .; V gene: TRBV5-6; J gene: TRBJ2-5; D gene: .; CDR3 DNA: TGTGCCAGCAGCTTGGCCCTCTCGCATGGGGAGACCCAGTACTTC; CDR3 protein: CASSLALSHGETQYF
clone size: .; V gene: TRBV25-1; J gene: TRBJ2-7; D gene: TRBD2; CDR3 DNA: TGTGCCAGCAGCGAGGGAGGGGCGCCAATTGAGTACTTC; CDR3 protein: CASSEGGAPIEYF
clone size: .; V gene: TRBV19; J gene: TRBJ2-1; D gene: .; CDR3 DNA: TGTGCCAGTAGTCTTTCTGGTTACACCTACAATGAGCAGTTCTTC; CDR3 protein: CASSLSGYTYNEQFF
clone size: .; V gene: TRBV7-9; J gene: TRBJ1-5; D gene: .; CDR3 DNA: TGTGCCAGCAGCCCTTTGGCGGTGGATCAGCCCCAGCATTTT; CDR3 protein: CASSPLAVDQPQHF
clone size: once; V gene: TRBV6-4; J gene: TRBJ2-1; D gene: .; CDR3 DNA: TGTGCCAGCAGTGTTGGAAATTCAGGGAATGAGCAGTTCTTC; CDR3 protein: CASSVGNSGNEQFF
clone size: .; V gene: TRBV28; J gene: TRBJ2-5; D gene: .; CDR3 DNA: TGTGCCAGCAGTACAGCACTTTACGAAGAGACCCAGTACTTC; CDR3 protein: CASSTALYEETQYF
clone size: .; V gene: TRBV7-9; J gene: TRBJ2-2; D gene: .; CDR3 DNA: TGTGCCAGCAGCCCTAAACTACAGGGAGTCGGGGAGCTGTTTTTT; CDR3 protein: CASSPKLQGVGELFF
clone size: .; V gene: TRBV7-9; J gene: TRBJ2-1; D gene: .; CDR3 DNA: TGTGCCAGTATCGAGGGCAATGAGCAGTTCTTC; CDR3 protein: CASIEGNEQFF
clone size: .; V gene: TRBV21-1; J gene: TRBJ2-5; D gene: .; CDR3 DNA: TGTGCCAGTCGGGACAGGGAGTACTTC; CDR3 protein: CASRDREYF
clone size: .; V gene: TRBV5-4; J gene: TRBJ2-2; D gene: .; CDR3 DNA: TGTGCCAGCAGCAGGGACCAGGCCGGGGAGCTGTTTTTT; CDR3 protein: CASSRDQAGELFF
clone size: .; V gene: TRBV7-8; J gene: TRBJ2-6; D gene: .; CDR3 DNA: TGTGCCAGCAGCTTAGATTGGGCCGGGGCCAACGTCCTGACTTTC; CDR3 protein: CASSLDWAGANVLTF
clone size: .; V gene: TRBV6-1; J gene: TRBJ2-2; D gene: TRBD1; CDR3 DNA: TGTGCCAGCAAGGTCCGGGACAGGGATTTGTTTTTT; CDR3 protein: CASKVRDRDLFF
clone size: .; V gene: TRBV19; J gene: TRBJ2-7; D gene: .; CDR3 DNA: TGTGCCAGTAGTGCAGGGTTGGAGCAGTACTTC; CDR3 protein: CASSAGLEQYF